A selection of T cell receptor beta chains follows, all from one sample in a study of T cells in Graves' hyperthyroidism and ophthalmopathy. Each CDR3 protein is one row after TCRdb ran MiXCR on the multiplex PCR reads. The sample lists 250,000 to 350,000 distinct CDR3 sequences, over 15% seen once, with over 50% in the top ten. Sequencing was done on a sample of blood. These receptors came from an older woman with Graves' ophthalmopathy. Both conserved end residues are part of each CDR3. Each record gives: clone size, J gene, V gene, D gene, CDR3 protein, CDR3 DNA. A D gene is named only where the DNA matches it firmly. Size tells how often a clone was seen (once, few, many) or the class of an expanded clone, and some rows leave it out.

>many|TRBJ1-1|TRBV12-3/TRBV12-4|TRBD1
CASSLGGGSTEAFF
TGTGCCAGCAGTTTAGGAGGGGGCAGCACTGAAGCTTTCTTT
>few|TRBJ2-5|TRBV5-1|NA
CASSLGVETQYF
TGCGCCAGCAGCTTGGGGGTTGAGACCCAGTACTTC
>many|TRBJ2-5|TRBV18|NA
CASSSTMRETQYF
TGTGCCAGCTCATCAACGATGCGAGAGACCCAGTACTTC
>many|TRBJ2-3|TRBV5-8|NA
CASSTFRDRGSTDTQYF
TGTGCCAGCAGCACCTTCCGGGACCGGGGTTCCACAGATACGCAGTATTTT
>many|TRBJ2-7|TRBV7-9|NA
CASSSDMDEQYF
TGTGCCAGCAGCTCTGACATGGACGAGCAGTACTTC
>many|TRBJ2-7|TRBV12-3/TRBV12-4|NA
CASSSSLITLYEQYF
TGTGCCAGCAGTTCCTCACTAATTACTCTCTACGAGCAGTACTTC
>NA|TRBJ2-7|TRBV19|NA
CASSSIYRAASGSLYEQYF
TGTGCCAGTAGCAGTATTTATAGAGCGGCCTCTGGTAGCCTCTACGAGCAGTACTTC
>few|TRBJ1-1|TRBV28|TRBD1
CASRVTGQGDTEAFF
TGTGCCAGCAGGGTAACGGGACAGGGGGACACTGAAGCTTTCTTT
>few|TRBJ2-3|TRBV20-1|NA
CSASVGPEAQYF
TGCAGTGCTAGTGTAGGCCCTGAGGCGCAGTATTTT
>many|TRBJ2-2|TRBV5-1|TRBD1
CASNLQGASNTGELFF
TGCGCCAGCAACCTACAGGGGGCCTCGAACACCGGGGAGCTGTTTTTT
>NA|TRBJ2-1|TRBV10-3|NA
CATSSGGLVNEQFF
TGTGCCACCAGCTCAGGGGGGTTGGTCAATGAGCAGTTCTTC
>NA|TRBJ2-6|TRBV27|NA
CASTSGGRGPGANVLTF
TGTGCCAGCACCTCCGGGGGCAGGGGTCCTGGGGCCAACGTCCTGACTTTC
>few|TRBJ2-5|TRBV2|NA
CASSGNGAGETQYF
TGTGCCAGCAGTGGGAATGGGGCCGGGGAGACCCAGTACTTC
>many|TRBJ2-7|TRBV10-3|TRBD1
CAIKSGGQGSYEQYF
TGTGCCATCAAATCAGGGGGACAGGGGTCCTACGAGCAGTACTTC
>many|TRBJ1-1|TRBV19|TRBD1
CASSITNTGATEAFF
TGTGCCAGTAGTATTACGAACACAGGGGCCACTGAAGCTTTCTTT
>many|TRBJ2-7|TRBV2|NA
CASSQLDPMGAYEQYF
TGTGCCAGCAGTCAACTAGACCCAATGGGGGCCTACGAGCAGTACTTC
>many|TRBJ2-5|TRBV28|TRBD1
CASTDSTGGRETQYF
TGTGCCAGCACCGACTCGACAGGGGGCCGGGAGACCCAGTACTTC
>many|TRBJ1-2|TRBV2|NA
CASRPLPESGGYTF
TGTGCCAGCAGGCCCCTCCCTGAGTCGGGAGGCTACACCTTC
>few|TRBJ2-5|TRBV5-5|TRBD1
CASSLMSGGQETQYF
TGTGCCAGCAGCTTAATGTCAGGGGGACAAGAGACCCAGTACTTC
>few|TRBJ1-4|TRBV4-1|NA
CASSHHTEGWATNEKLFF
TGCGCCAGCAGCCACCATACAGAGGGCTGGGCAACTAATGAAAAACTGTTTTTT
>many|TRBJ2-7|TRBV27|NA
CASSPVALSYEQYF
TGTGCCAGCAGTCCCGTAGCGCTTAGCTACGAGCAGTACTTC
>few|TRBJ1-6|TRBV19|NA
CASNPRDGSPLHF
TGTGCCAGTAATCCCAGGGACGGGTCACCCCTCCACTTT
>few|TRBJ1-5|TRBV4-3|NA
CASSPWSNQPQHF
TGCGCCAGCAGCCCCTGGAGCAATCAGCCCCAGCATTTT
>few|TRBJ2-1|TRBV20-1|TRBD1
CSAPPGTGIPGEQFF
TGCAGTGCGCCCCCCGGGACAGGGATACCGGGGGAGCAGTTCTTC